Listed below are T cell receptor beta chains from one sample, sequenced in a study of shared clonotypes between healthy human individuals. Measured with immunoSEQ multiplex PCR; TCRdb has only the in-frame clones, and not every one. Of roughly 200,000 clones listed, about 68% are singletons. Specimen: memory CD4+ T cells sorted from blood. The receptors shown here come from a man in his thirties or forties in good health. Both conserved end residues are part of each CDR3. The D gene is left open where the match is weak. Rows may omit the clone size; those that give it use once, few, many or a size class.

.	TRBV10-3	once	TRBJ2-7	TGTGCCATACGCCCGGGACTGGAGCTGTCCTACGAGCAGTACTTC	CAIRPGLELSYEQYF
.	TRBV30	.	TRBJ1-1	TGTGCCTGGAGTGTACGGAGGAACACTGAAGCTTTCTTT	CAWSVRRNTEAFF
.	TRBV11-3	once	TRBJ2-1	TGTGCCAGCAGCTTAGAACTTGAGCAGTTCTTC	CASSLELEQFF
.	TRBV19	.	TRBJ1-5	TGTGCCACCGCCGTCGGGTTTAGCAATCAGCCCCAGCATTTT	CATAVGFSNQPQHF
TRBD2	TRBV5-1	few	TRBJ2-1	TGCGCCAGCAGCTCCGGGACTAGCGGGAGCCATATGTACAATGAGCAGTTCTTC	CASSSGTSGSHMYNEQFF
TRBD2	TRBV5-4	once	TRBJ2-7	TGTGCCACCGTAGCGGGAGGGCCCTCGGGGAGAAACTACGAGCAGTACTTC	CATVAGGPSGRNYEQYF
.	TRBV5-5	many	TRBJ1-1	TGTGCCAGCAGCTTTACCGGGATCCAGACGGGGACTGAAGCTTTCTTT	CASSFTGIQTGTEAFF
TRBD2	TRBV7-6	.	TRBJ2-3	TGTGCCAGCAGCTTAGCGACTAGCGGGAGCACAGATACGCAGTATTTT	CASSLATSGSTDTQYF
.	TRBV6-6	.	TRBJ2-1	TGTGCCAGCAACCCCAGAGACAATGAGCAGTTCTTC	CASNPRDNEQFF
.	TRBV28	.	TRBJ2-2	TGTGCCAGCACCCCCCCCGGGAATGGGTGGACCGGGGAGCTGTTTTTT	CASTPPGNGWTGELFF
.	TRBV7-2	.	TRBJ2-3	TGTGCCAGCAGCACGACCCACCTAGGACTTCAGTATTTT	CASSTTHLGLQYF
.	TRBV19	.	TRBJ2-7	TGTGCCAGTAGCTCGACCCTGAGCTCCTACGAGCAGTACTTC	CASSSTLSSYEQYF
.	TRBV11-2	few	TRBJ2-3	TGTGCCAGCAGCTTAGTACCCTTCCTTAGCACAGATACGCAGTATTTT	CASSLVPFLSTDTQYF
TRBD2	TRBV11-2	.	TRBJ2-5	TGTGCCAGCAGCCGCAGACTAGCGGGAGGAGAGACCCAGTACTTC	CASSRRLAGGETQYF
TRBD2	TRBV5-1	.	TRBJ2-1	TGCGCCAGCAGCTGGGGACTAGCGGGACCAGCTGGTGAGCAGTTCTTC	CASSWGLAGPAGEQFF
.	TRBV18	.	TRBJ2-1	TGTGCCAGCTCACCTCAGGCGGCCTACAATGAGCAGTTCTTC	CASSPQAAYNEQFF
.	TRBV10-3	.	TRBJ1-5	TGTGCCTCCACTAGGGAGAGGGATCAGCCCCAGCATTTT	CASTRERDQPQHF
.	TRBV9	.	TRBJ2-5	TGTGCCAGCAGCGTGGCAGGGGCCCAAGAGACCCAGTACTTC	CASSVAGAQETQYF
.	TRBV7-3	.	TRBJ2-7	TGTGCCAGCAGCTTAACCCCCCGAGGGAGGAGCTCCTACGAGCAGTACTTC	CASSLTPRGRSSYEQYF
.	TRBV5-1	.	TRBJ1-4	TGCGCCAGCAGCCCGGCGGGGGGAAGGGAAAAACTGTTTTTT	CASSPAGGREKLFF
.	TRBV7-9	.	TRBJ2-3	TGTGCCAGCAGCGCAGGGGATACGCAGTATTTT	CASSAGDTQYF
TRBD2	TRBV28	few	TRBJ2-3	TGTGCCAGCAGTCGGGGACTAGCGGGAAAATACACAGATACGCAGTATTTT	CASSRGLAGKYTDTQYF
TRBD1	TRBV30	.	TRBJ1-4	TGTGCCTGCTCTACAGGGGGCGGAGGTGAAAAACTGTTTTTT	CACSTGGGGEKLFF
TRBD1	TRBV11-2	.	TRBJ1-1	TGTGCCAGCAGGAATCACCGTCGGGACAGGGGCAACACTGAAGCTTTCTTT	CASRNHRRDRGNTEAFF
TRBD1	TRBV29-1	many	TRBJ2-7	TGCAGCGTTGCACCGGGACAGGTTCGTGAAGAGCAGTACTTC	CSVAPGQVREEQYF
.	TRBV6-1	few	TRBJ1-1	TGTGCCAGCAGGAGGGACTTATTCTTGGGAGCTTTCTTT	CASRRDLFLGAFF
.	TRBV18	.	TRBJ2-1	TGTGCCAGCTCAATCGACCGGAACAATGAGCAGTTCTTC	CASSIDRNNEQFF
TRBD1	TRBV5-6	.	TRBJ1-4	TGTGCCAGCAGCTTCAAACAGGGGAATGAAAAACTGTTTTTT	CASSFKQGNEKLFF
.	TRBV7-2	few	TRBJ2-3	TGTGCCAGCAGCTTAGTAGGAGGATCAGATACGCAGTATTTT	CASSLVGGSDTQYF
.	TRBV18	.	TRBJ2-3	TGTGCCAGCTCACCGCCTTCCTATAGCACAGATACGCAGTATTTT	CASSPPSYSTDTQYF
.	TRBV5-8	.	TRBJ1-3	TGTGCCAGCAGCGCGAGGAGCTCTGGAAACACCATATATTTT	CASSARSSGNTIYF
.	TRBV6-1	once	TRBJ2-5	TGTGCCAGCAGTGGCCCCCACGGGGGTTGGGAGACCCAGTACTTC	CASSGPHGGWETQYF
.	TRBV5-1	.	TRBJ1-3	TGCGCCAGCAGACCCGACACACGTGGAAACACCATATATTTT	CASRPDTRGNTIYF
.	TRBV11-2	.	TRBJ2-6	TGTGCCAGCAGCTTAAACCCAACAGGGTGGGGGGCCAACGTCCTGACTTTC	CASSLNPTGWGANVLTF
TRBD2	TRBV2	.	TRBJ2-7	TGTGCCAGCAGTACCGGGACTAGCTACGAGCAGTACTTC	CASSTGTSYEQYF
TRBD1	TRBV5-1	.	TRBJ1-1	TGCGCCAGCAGCCCCCGGGACAGCACTGAAGCTTTCTTT	CASSPRDSTEAFF
.	TRBV29-1	.	TRBJ1-3	TGCAGCGCCACCGGACAGTCTGGAAACACCATATATTTT	CSATGQSGNTIYF
TRBD2	TRBV7-8	few	TRBJ2-1	TGTGCCAGCAGCTTCGGACTAGCGGGAGTCAGGGGTTACAATGAGCAGTTCTTC	CASSFGLAGVRGYNEQFF
.	TRBV15	.	TRBJ1-2	TGTGCCACCGGACCCGCTCCCACTAACTATGGCTACACCTTC	CATGPAPTNYGYTF
.	TRBV14	.	TRBJ2-6	TGTGCCAGCAGCCAAGATCGAGGGGCTGGGGCCAACGTCCTGACTTTC	CASSQDRGAGANVLTF
TRBD2	TRBV9	.	TRBJ2-7	TGTGCCAGCAGCGTAGGACTAGCGGGAGTACCGTACGAGCAGTACTTC	CASSVGLAGVPYEQYF
.	TRBV9	.	TRBJ2-1	TGTGCCAGCAGCGTAGGGCATCCTGGGGATGAGCAGTTCTTC	CASSVGHPGDEQFF
.	TRBV6-4	.	TRBJ2-2	TGTGCCAGCAGTGAACTAGCTGACGGCACCGGGGAGCTGTTTTTT	CASSELADGTGELFF
.	TRBV7-9	few	TRBJ1-1	TGTGCCAGCAGCTTCGCGGCATCAGGTGGAGCTTTCTTT	CASSFAASGGAFF
.	TRBV10-3	many	TRBJ2-7	TGTGCCGCGATGGGCGTCTACGAGCAGTACTTC	CAAMGVYEQYF
.	TRBV7-9	.	TRBJ2-5	TGTGCCAGCAGCCGAGGGGGCGGGGGAGTTGGAAAAGAGACCCAGTACTTC	CASSRGGGGVGKETQYF
.	TRBV29-1	.	TRBJ2-1	TGCAGCGTACGTACCGCCGGCAATGAGCAGTTCTTC	CSVRTAGNEQFF
TRBD2	TRBV14	.	TRBJ2-7	TGTGCCAGCAGCCAAGGGCTAGCGGGAGGCGGCGAGCAGTACTTC	CASSQGLAGGGEQYF
.	TRBV30	.	TRBJ2-5	TGTGCCTGGACAGGTCCGGGGAAGACCCAGTACTTC	CAWTGPGKTQYF
TRBD2	TRBV2	.	TRBJ2-5	TGTGCCAGCTGGGGAGGGTTTGTGGCTACCCAAGAGACCCAGTACTTC	CASWGGFVATQETQYF
TRBD1	TRBV7-9	many	TRBJ2-2	TGTGCCAGCAGCCCGAGGACAGGGGGCCTCACCGGGGAGCTGTTTTTT	CASSPRTGGLTGELFF
.	TRBV19	.	TRBJ1-1	TGTGCCAGTAGTTTCAGGGTAGAGAACACTGAAGCTTTCTTT	CASSFRVENTEAFF
.	TRBV6-1	.	TRBJ1-5	TGTGCCAGCAGTGAAGCAGGGAGGATTGGGCAGCCCCAGCATTTT	CASSEAGRIGQPQHF
TRBD1	TRBV6-5	.	TRBJ2-7	TGTGCCAGCAGTCCGGGACAGCTAACCTACGAGCAGTACTTC	CASSPGQLTYEQYF